The 21 T cell receptor beta chains presented below share a single source sample, sequenced in a study of CD8 T cells in Susac syndrome. The RNA input was roughly 0.45 to 1 ug, and it was reverse transcribed with random hexamers. One entry per CDR3 protein results from TCRdb running MiXCR on the immunoSEQ multiplex PCR reads. This sample has around 280,000 distinct CDR3 sequences, with about 88% found just once. The sequenced sample consisted of CD8+ T cells from PBMCs. The receptor source for this set is a human donor with multiple sclerosis.

V usage is TRBV6-1 and J usage is TRBJ2-1; 7 nucleotides match TRBD1. The CDR3 spans 15 residues. Germline values: CDR1 MNHNS, CDR2 SASEGT. V was pared by 6 bases and J by 2 bases, with 7 bases of the junction left unmatched. The CDR3 DNA reads as TGTGCCAGCAGCCGAAGGGACAGAGCCTACAATGAGCAGTTCTTC. Encoded protein: CASSRRDRAYNEQFF.

CDR3 sequence: CASRARDSSYEQYF. The CDR3 coding sequence is TGTGCCAGCAGGGCTCGGGACAGTTCCTACGAGCAGTACTTC. This chain uses TRBV6-4 with TRBJ2-7; 7 bases align to TRBD1. The V gene's germline CDR1 is MRHNA and CDR2 SNTAGT. The CDR3 sequence is 14 residues long. V was pared by 6 bases and J by 1 base, with 6 bases of the junction left unmatched.

This clonotype has a handful of counts. The chain uses TRBV6-2 or TRBV6-3 and TRBJ2-2; D ambiguous. The CDR3 is 11 residues long. Between the trimmed V and J ends, which lost 2 bases and 7 bases, there was a span of 2 bases. Germline V gene lookup returns CDR1 MNHEY and CDR2 SVGEGT. The CDR3 spells CASSYVGELFF. CDR3 nucleotide sequence: TGTGCCAGCAGTTACGTCGGGGAGCTGTTTTTT.

The chain is built from TRBV4-1 and TRBJ1-5; the D is unclear. Germline V lookup: CDR1 MGHRA, CDR2 YSYEKL. The CDR3 runs to 16 residues. The ends were cut back, 4 bases at V and 5 bases at J, with 18 bases in the middle. This chain's CDR3 is CASSRTPLVRDQPQHF. The CDR3 nucleotides are TGCGCCAGCAGCCGGACGCCATTGGTGCGGGATCAGCCCCAGCATTTT.

This chain links TRBV29-1 with TRBJ2-7; TRBD2 might be the D (5 bases). This CDR3 comprises 11 residues. Germline V gene data show CDR1 as SQVTM and CDR2 as ANQGSEA. Trimming removed 4 bases from V and 3 bases from J, with 7 bases in between. CDR3 protein: CSVASGYEQYF. The CDR3 coding sequence is TGCAGCGTTGCCAGCGGCTACGAGCAGTACTTC.

The J gene is TRBJ2-1, the V gene TRBV5-1; 16 nucleotides match TRBD2. Germline loops: CDR1 SGHRS, CDR2 YFSETQ. There are 20 residues in the CDR3. V was pared by 1 base and J by 7 bases, with 14 bases of the junction left unmatched. The CDR3 loop reads CASSLWAGTSGRAGRNEQFF. DNA for the CDR3: TGCGCCAGCAGCTTGTGGGCCGGGACTAGCGGGAGGGCCGGAAGAAATGAGCAGTTCTTC.

The chain carries TRBV12-3 or TRBV12-4 and TRBJ2-7, with 10 bases that match TRBD2. V gave up 5 bases and J gave up 1 base; unmatched junction bases: 8. There are 16 residues in the CDR3. CDR3 in DNA: TGTGCCAGCAGTGCGTCTAGCGGGAGTAGTTCCTACGAGCAGTACTTC. This translates into CASSASSGSSSYEQYF.

The chain combines TRBV12-3 or TRBV12-4 with TRBJ2-5; unclear D gene. The CDR3 has 17 amino acids. With 5 bases removed from V and 5 bases from J, the gap between germline ends came to 24 bases. The CDR3 DNA is TGTGCCAGCAGTCCCCGGTTTGGCCTGCGGAAAGCGGAGACCCAGTACTTC. Its protein is CASSPRFGLRKAETQYF.

The CDR3 DNA is TGTGCCAGCAGTACCCCAGGGGGGGCGCAGGACATTCAGTACTTC. Its protein product is CASSTPGGAQDIQYF. The rearrangement uses TRBV27 and TRBJ2-4, with D tentatively TRBD1 or TRBD2 (7 bases each). The length of the CDR3 is 15 residues. Germline CDR1 reads MNHEY; CDR2 reads SMNVEV (reference sequence). V was trimmed by 5 bases and J by 8 bases, leaving 19 bases between them.

This clonotype has just a few counts. The gene calls are TRBV5-1 and TRBJ2-7; 8 nucleotides agree with TRBD2. The germline V gene encodes CDR1 SGHRS and CDR2 YFSETQ. After removal of 3 bases from V and 3 bases from J, the junction contained 5 bases not matched to a gene. The CDR3 sequence is 14 residues long. The CDR3, as DNA: TGCGCCAGCAGCTCGGGACTAGGTGACTACGAGCAGTACTTC. The encoded protein is CASSSGLGDYEQYF.

The chain is built from TRBV6-5 and TRBJ2-6; D unresolved. The CDR3 has 13 residues. Deletions cut 2 bases from V and 4 bases from J, with 3 bases between. CDR1 MNHEY and CDR2 SVGAGI come from the germline V gene. The DNA for the CDR3 is TGTGCCAGCAGTTACGCAGGGGCCAACGTCCTGACTTTC. It is translated as CASSYAGANVLTF.

This clonotype has only a few counts. The chain carries TRBV6-5 and TRBJ2-1; 8 bases align to TRBD1. Germline V gives CDR1 MNHEY, CDR2 SVGAGI. J lost 4 bases, V lost 0 bases, and 5 bases had no gene match. This CDR3 has 16 amino acids. CDR3 sequence: CASSYSTGESYNEQFF. The DNA of the CDR3 is TGTGCCAGCAGTTACTCGACAGGGGAAAGTTACAATGAGCAGTTCTTC.

This clonotype occurred once. The chain is built from TRBV24-1 and TRBJ2-5; D gene unclear. This CDR3 is built from 16 residues. V dropped 9 bases and J dropped 5 bases, with 24 bases sitting between them. CDR1 and CDR2 from the germline V gene are KGHDR and SFDVKD. For the CDR3, the DNA is TGTGCCACCCTGGCCTCAGGTACCGTGTTCCACGAGACCCAGTACTTC. It is translated as CATLASGTVFHETQYF.

The chain carries TRBV3-1 and TRBJ2-1; TRBD2 matches at 10 bases. CDR3 length: 16 residues. Germline trimming cut 4 bases from V and 8 bases from J; bases unmatched to any gene: 11. Per germline, CDR1 LGHDT and CDR2 YNNKEL (reference sequence). CDR3: CASSLGSLAGADEQFF. As DNA, the CDR3 is TGTGCCAGCAGCCTTGGTAGTCTAGCGGGAGCGGATGAGCAGTTCTTC.

This clonotype was counted a few times. The CDR3 DNA reads TGTGCCAGCAGGCCGGGACTAGCCGATGGGAATGAGCAGTTCTTC. As protein: CASRPGLADGNEQFF. The genes are TRBV6-1 and TRBJ2-1; the match to TRBD2 covers 9 bases. V shed 6 bases and J 7 bases; nucleotides not matched to a gene: 10. This CDR3 region has 15 residues. In germline, CDR1 is MNHNS, CDR2 SASEGT.

For this clonotype: The junction departs from germline at one end; a sequencing error may be responsible. The V call is TRBV15, the J call TRBJ2-2; D uncertain. The CDR3 loop spans 14 amino acids. The germline V gene has CDR1 LNHNV and CDR2 YYDKDF (reference sequence). CDR3 protein: CATCRTENTGELFF. In DNA form, the CDR3 reads TGTGCCACCTGCAGAACAGAGAACACCGGGGAGCTGTTTTTT.

The V and J genes are TRBV9 and TRBJ2-6, with D unresolved. V was trimmed by 0 bases and J by 0 bases, leaving 4 bases between them. The CDR3 is 15 residues long. Per germline, CDR1 SGDLS and CDR2 YYNGEE. The CDR3 DNA follows: TGTGCCAGCAGCGTAGGGGGCTCTGGGGCCAACGTCCTGACTTTC. Its translation is CASSVGGSGANVLTF.

The rearrangement joins TRBV20-1 to TRBJ2-5; 7 bases agree with TRBD1. Germline loops: CDR1 DFQATT, CDR2 SNEGSKA (reference sequence). The length of the CDR3 is 14 residues. Germline trimming cut 8 bases from V and 5 bases from J; bases unmatched to any gene: 14. In nucleotides, the CDR3 is TGCAGTCCCTACGAGGGGGCCGATGTGGAGACCCAGTACTTC. Protein product: CSPYEGADVETQYF.

The rearrangement joins TRBV7-3 to TRBJ2-3, with TRBD1 as a possible D gene (6 bases). The CDR3 covers 15 residues. The germline V gene encodes CDR1 SGHTA and CDR2 FQGTGA. V was pared by 3 bases and J by 5 bases, with 15 bases between. This CDR3 reads CASSLTGPKGDTQYF. CDR3 DNA sequence: TGTGCCAGCAGCTTGACAGGACCGAAGGGAGATACGCAGTATTTT.

The rearrangement uses TRBV5-1 and TRBJ2-5; 8 nucleotides agree with TRBD2. Germline CDR1 and CDR2: SGHRS and YFSETQ. Unmatched junction bases numbered 8, after V lost 3 bases and J lost 1 base. CDR3 length: 16 amino acids. The chain's CDR3 is CASSSTLAGPQETQYF. CDR3 nucleotide sequence: TGCGCCAGCAGCTCCACCTTAGCGGGACCCCAAGAGACCCAGTACTTC.

This clonotype was detected once. The genes are TRBV5-4 and TRBJ1-2, with 8 positions matching TRBD1. CDR1 and CDR2 (germline): SGHNT, YYREEE (reference sequence). J lost 6 bases, V lost 4 bases, and 11 bases had no gene match. The CDR3 is made up of 15 amino acids. DNA of the CDR3: TGTGCCAGCAGCGACGGACGACAGGGGACCCATGGCTACACCTTC. Translating it yields CASSDGRQGTHGYTF.